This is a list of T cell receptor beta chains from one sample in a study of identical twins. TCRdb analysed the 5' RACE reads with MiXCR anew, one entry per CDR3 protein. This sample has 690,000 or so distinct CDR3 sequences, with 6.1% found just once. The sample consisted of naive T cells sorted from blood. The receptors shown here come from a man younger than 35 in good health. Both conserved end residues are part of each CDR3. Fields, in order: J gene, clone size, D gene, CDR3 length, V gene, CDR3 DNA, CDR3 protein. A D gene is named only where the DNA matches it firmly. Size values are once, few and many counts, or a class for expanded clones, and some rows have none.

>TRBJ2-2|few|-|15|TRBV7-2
TGTGCCAGCAGCTTAGGAGACCCAAACACCGGGGAGCTGTTTTTT
CASSLGDPNTGELFF
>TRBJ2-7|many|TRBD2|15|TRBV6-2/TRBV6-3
TGTGCCAGCAGTCCGACTAGCGGGAGGATCTACGAGCAGTACTTC
CASSPTSGRIYEQYF
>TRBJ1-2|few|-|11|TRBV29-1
TGCAGCGTTCGATCAGACTATGGCTACACCTTC
CSVRSDYGYTF
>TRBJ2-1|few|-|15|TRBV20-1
TGCAGTGCTAGAGATCCCAGTTTCGACATGAATGAGCAGTTCTTC
CSARDPSFDMNEQFF
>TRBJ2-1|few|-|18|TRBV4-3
TGCGCCAGCAGCCAAGATCGTTGGGGCCGGCGCTCCTACAATGAGCAGTTCTTC
CASSQDRWGRRSYNEQFF
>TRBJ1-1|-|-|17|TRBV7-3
TGTGCCAGCAGCCCGGACCCCCGGGGTAGAGCGAACACTGAAGCTTTCTTT
CASSPDPRGRANTEAFF
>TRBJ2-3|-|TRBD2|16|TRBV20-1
TGCAGTGCTAGAGATTTCCTAGCGGGCCCCACAGATACGCAGTATTTT
CSARDFLAGPTDTQYF
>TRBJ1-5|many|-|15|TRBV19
TGTGCCAGTAGTATTTGGGCGGCGGATAGTCAGCCCCAGCATTTT
CASSIWAADSQPQHF
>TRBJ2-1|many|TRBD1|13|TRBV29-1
TGCAGCGCACGACAGGGGGCCAGCAATGAGCAGTTCTTC
CSARQGASNEQFF
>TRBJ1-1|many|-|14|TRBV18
TGTGCCAGCTCACCACCCGCTCAGAACACTGAAGCTTTCTTT
CASSPPAQNTEAFF
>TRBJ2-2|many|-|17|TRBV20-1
TGCAGTGCTCGAGGCGCCTCCGGGTCATCAAGTACCGGGGAGCTGTTTTTT
CSARGASGSSSTGELFF
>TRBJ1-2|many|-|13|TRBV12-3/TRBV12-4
TGTGCCAGCGGGGTGGCAGCCCTCTATGGCTACACCTTC
CASGVAALYGYTF
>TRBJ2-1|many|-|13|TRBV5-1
TGCGCCAGCAGCTTGCTCCAGGAAGGGAAGCAGTTCTTC
CASSLLQEGKQFF
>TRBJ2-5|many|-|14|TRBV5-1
TGCGCCAGCAGCGGCGGGACCCCAGGAGAGACCCAGTACTTC
CASSGGTPGETQYF
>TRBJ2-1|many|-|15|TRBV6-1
TGTGCCAGCAGCCCCCAGGACTATTCCTACAATGAGCAGTTCTTC
CASSPQDYSYNEQFF
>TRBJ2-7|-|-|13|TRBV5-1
TGCGCCAGCAACCCGGACGGAGCCTACGAGCAGTACTTC
CASNPDGAYEQYF
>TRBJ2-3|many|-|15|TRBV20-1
TGCAGTGCTAGTCTGGCAGCGCTTTCGGCAGATACGCAGTATTTT
CSASLAALSADTQYF
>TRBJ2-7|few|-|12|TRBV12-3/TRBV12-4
TGTGCCAGCCGCCAAAGTGTGGACGAGCAGTACTTC
CASRQSVDEQYF
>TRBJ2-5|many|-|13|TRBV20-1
TGCAGTGCTAGAGTAAACATACAAGAGACCCAGTACTTC
CSARVNIQETQYF
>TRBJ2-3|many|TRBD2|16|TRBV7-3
TGTGCCAGCAGCCCGACTAGCGGGAGGGCCGGGGATACGCAGTATTTT
CASSPTSGRAGDTQYF
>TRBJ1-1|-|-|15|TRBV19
TGTGCCAGTAGTATTCTGCCCGGGTCAAACACTGAAGCTTTCTTT
CASSILPGSNTEAFF
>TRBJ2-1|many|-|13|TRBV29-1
TGCAGCGTTATTCAGGGGAATTACAATGAGCAGTTCTTC
CSVIQGNYNEQFF
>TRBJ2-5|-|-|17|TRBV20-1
TGCAGTGCTAGAGATCTCAAAGACTGGGCCCTAGAAGAGACCCAGTACTTC
CSARDLKDWALEETQYF
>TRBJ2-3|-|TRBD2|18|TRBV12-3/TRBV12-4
TGTGCCAGCACCCCTGGACTAGCGGGAGGGCCTAGCACAGATACGCAGTATTTT
CASTPGLAGGPSTDTQYF
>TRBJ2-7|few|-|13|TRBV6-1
TGTGCCAGCAGTGCCCTCCCTTCCTACGAGCAGTACTTC
CASSALPSYEQYF
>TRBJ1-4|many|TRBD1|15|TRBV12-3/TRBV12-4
TGTGCCAGCAGTTCGGGACAGCCAACTAATGAAAAACTGTTTTTT
CASSSGQPTNEKLFF
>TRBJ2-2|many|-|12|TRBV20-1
TGCAGTGCTAGACACCAGGGCGGGGAGCTGTTTTTT
CSARHQGGELFF
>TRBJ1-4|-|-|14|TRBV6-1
TGTGCCAGCAGCGGACAGTCAACTAATGAAAAACTGTTTTTT
CASSGQSTNEKLFF
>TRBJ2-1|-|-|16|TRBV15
TGTGCCACCAGCAGCCTCTTAGTGAGTAGGGCCAATGAGCAGTTCTTC
CATSSLLVSRANEQFF
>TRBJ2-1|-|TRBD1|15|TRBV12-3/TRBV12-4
TGTGCCAGCAGTTTAAGGGGACAGGGTAGGGATGAGCAGTTCTTC
CASSLRGQGRDEQFF
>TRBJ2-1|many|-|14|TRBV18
TGTGCCAGCTCACCACTGGAGAGTGGCAATGAGCAGTTCTTC
CASSPLESGNEQFF
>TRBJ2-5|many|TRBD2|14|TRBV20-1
TGCAGTCCCATCGGACTAGCGGGAGTAGAGACCCAGTACTTC
CSPIGLAGVETQYF
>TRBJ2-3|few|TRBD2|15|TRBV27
TGTGCCACCACACCTAGCGGGTCGATCTGGGATACGCAGTATTTT
CATTPSGSIWDTQYF
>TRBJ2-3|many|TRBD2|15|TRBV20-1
TGCAGTGCTAGATGGGCTAGCGGGAATACAGATACGCAGTATTTT
CSARWASGNTDTQYF
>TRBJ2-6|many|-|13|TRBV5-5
TGTGCCAGCAGCCCTGATGGGGCCAACGTCCTGACTTTC
CASSPDGANVLTF
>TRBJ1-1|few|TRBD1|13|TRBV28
TGTGCCAGCATCAGGGGGGGGGACACTGAAGCTTTCTTT
CASIRGGDTEAFF
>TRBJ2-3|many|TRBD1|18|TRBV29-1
TGCAGCGTTGGCGGCATGGGGACAGGGAAGGTCGGCGCAGATACGCAGTATTTT
CSVGGMGTGKVGADTQYF
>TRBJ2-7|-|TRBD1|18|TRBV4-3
TGCGCCAGCAGCCAAGAGGTCTACGGACAGGGGGCTAAGTACGAGCAGTACTTC
CASSQEVYGQGAKYEQYF
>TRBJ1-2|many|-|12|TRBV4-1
TGCGCCAGCATGGGGACCTTGTATGGCTACACCTTC
CASMGTLYGYTF
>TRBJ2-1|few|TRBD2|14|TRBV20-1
TGCAGTGCTGTTAGCGGGAGCGCCTACAATGAGCAGTTCTTC
CSAVSGSAYNEQFF